This T cell receptor beta chain was found in a study of T cell responses to AZD1222 COVID-19 vaccine. Study-wide findings and caveats: The span of vaccine-associated CD4 TCRs extended across spike, with dominance at 160-218 and 743-854.

Clones were sequenced by immunoSEQ multiplex PCR, and TCRdb holds only the in-frame ones, with some missing. The table shows 100,000 or so clones, with approximately 89% occurring only once. About this clone: The antigen is undetermined.

This CDR3 is 13 amino acids long. Germline V CDR1 and CDR2: MNHEY, SMNVEV (reference sequence). Trimming shortened V by 0 bases and J by 6 bases, and 6 bases separated the two germline ends. The V and J genes are TRBV27 and TRBJ2-1; D is ambiguous. The receptor's source is an adult in good health. The material was peripheral blood, obtained on day 0 of MenACWY control vaccination. As DNA, the CDR3 is TGTGCCAGCAGTTTATCAGAACCCAATGAGCAGTTCTTC. Translation gives CASSLSEPNEQFF.